The present T cell receptor beta chain was sequenced within a study of cytomegalovirus exposure and HLA in healthy donors (TCRdb year 2017). Regarding the study in general: In an earlier analysis of several hundred of the donors, 250 to 350 Gb of sequence data and about 110 million unique TCR beta sequences from about 180 million T cells were reported. Donor age, sex, ethnicity and CMV serostatus were compiled alongside the repertoire data. In addition to the first cohort of 666 subjects, a separate validation cohort of 120 different subjects was used. To predict cytomegalovirus infection status, the study combined high-throughput TCR immunosequencing, statistical association of individual TCRs with disease status, and machine learning. Every repertoire in the discovery cohort had been generated on one and the same sequencing platform. The later analysis used no new phenotypic data to find candidate immune exposures, relying instead on TCR beta sequences and their occurrence across donors. The number of typed donors differed by locus: roughly 629-630 for A, B, C, DRB1 and DQB1; 522 for DQA1; about 600 for DPA1; and about 450 for DPB1. Using immunosequencing, the study profiled T cell repertoires from about 610 subjects and related those repertoires to cytomegalovirus serostatus. An early release covering about 600 HLA-typed donors comprised approximately 300 gigabases of sequencing data and approximately 80 million unique TCR sequences. About five DR-DQ haplotypes were treated as single units for association and clustering because of strong linkage in the cohort. The genetic ancestry cluster associated with self-reported Caucasian donors included 70% to 85% of the approximately 410 genotyped donors. Class I and class II HLA loci were covered by the typing at four-digit resolution. Among almost 400 genotyped donors of the cohort, an average of approximately 240,000 unique TCR beta nucleotide sequences were sequenced per donor, about a sixth of them non-productive. To decide whether each TCR beta V gene segment behaved as functional or pseudogenic, an earlier analysis of approximately 590 of the donors relied on high-throughput TCR beta sequencing. The study aimed to test whether cataloging public T cell receptors could reveal signatures of past pathogen exposure. A later genetic analysis took genome-wide SNP genotypes for about 65% of the roughly 670 donors and used that subset as a discovery cohort. In a later analysis, previously published TCR beta repertoires from 550 to 750 donors were re-analyzed and high-resolution HLA genotyping was added so that TCR occurrence patterns could be studied.

Its CDR3 holds 15 amino acids, cysteine through phenylalanine. Only the CDR3 region is kept as DNA, spanning 45 bases read in frame from base 1. CDR1 SNHLY and CDR2 FYNNEI were looked up in the germline V gene. V sheds 8 bases and J sheds 5 bases, leaving 16 bases between their ends. Receptor libraries were prepared by the immunoSEQ multiplex PCR assay. For the multiplex PCR, a mixture combining 60 forward primers for TCR Vbeta segments and 13 reverse primers for TCR Jbeta segments was used. A multiplex PCR assay on genomic DNA amplified the CDR3 region of rearranged TCR beta genes. On the Illumina HiSeq System, the amplified TCR beta libraries were sequenced as 87-base-pair reads. Per the source publication's procedure: A later analysis tallied some 79 million unique TCR beta chains across the 550 to 850 repertoires, and some 10 million of those chains were shared by two or more donors. Raw reads were error-corrected and collapsed into unique sequences with a nearest-neighbor algorithm that merged closely related sequences to remove PCR and sequencing errors. To assign V, D and J gene segments, CDR3 sequences were aligned to IMGT reference sequences. Each retained sequence needed at least a six-nucleotide match to both a V gene segment and a J gene segment. A rearrangement was called productive if the CDR3 had no stop codons and remained in frame with V and J, and every other rearrangement was called non-productive. Following IMGT convention, CDR3 was defined as the stretch from the second conserved V-encoded cysteine to the conserved J-encoded phenylalanine. Sequences without an unambiguous match to a single V gene segment were excluded from the earlier analysis of several hundred of the donors. In an earlier analysis of approximately 590 of the donors, a V segment was called functional when productive rearrangements were above 56.7%, and segregating when the standard deviation between donors exceeded 5%. A statistical classification framework was built for diagnosing cytomegalovirus status from the catalog of TCR beta chain sequences. A later analysis assigned V and J genes by comparing TCR nucleotide sequences with IMGT/GENE-DB human TR gene sequences. The TCRdist pipeline was used in a later analysis to assign CDR3 sequences and most-parsimonious VDJ recombination scenarios. In a later analysis, each TCR beta chain was defined by its CDR3 amino acid sequence together with its V-gene family, and reads without a unique V-gene family were excluded. In a later analysis, approximately 590 highly shared, low-generation-probability nucleotide sequences were removed to address suspected cross-contamination and a sequencing artifact. For each public chain, a later analysis derived a clonal expansion index from normalized ranks of inferred template counts within each repertoire. In a later analysis, generation probabilities were computed using a VDJ recombination model fitted to out-of-frame rearrangements, and the results were checked against IGoR. In a later analysis, hypergeometric tests were used to score TCR-TCR, TCR-HLA and TCR-CMV co-occurrence, with a repertoire-size bias correction applied to TCR pairs. False discovery rates were estimated in a later analysis by permuting HLA or CMV assignments 20 times. In a later analysis, co-occurring TCRs were grouped with DBSCAN, and TCRdist sequence similarity was added when clustering was performed within HLA-allele-positive subsets. Co-occurrence clustering excluded repertoires with fewer than 30,000 or more than 120,000 public chains, plus five with anomalous nucleotide sharing. The table was pulled from immuneACCESS by TCRdb, which kept in-frame rearrangements only. Such tables lose some clones; where checked, under half of the loss comes from unresolved V genes, and the rest has no known cause. V, J and clone size were drawn from that table, and D and trimming were deduced from the DNA. For this sample the table gives around 280,000 clones, of which about 90% were detected only once. The leading ten clones occupy more than 2% of the sample.

Paper-wide results and their limitations: Because the 87-base-pair reads could not distinguish some IMGT-functional V segments, including TRBV6-2 and TRBV6-3, those segments were excluded. An earlier analysis of several hundred of the donors showed that most TCR beta V segments appeared in productive rearrangements either about 90% or about 30% of the time, which broadly matched IMGT annotations. According to a later analysis, parvovirus B19, influenza, CMV and Epstein-Barr virus appeared linked to several top co-occurrence clusters. It was suggested by the authors that the approach could potentially be generalized to other disease states and immunological phenotypes. In a later analysis, HLA-associated TCR beta chains showed more clonal expansion and lower generation probabilities than non-associated chains that were equally common. In a later analysis, around 15,000 TCR beta sequences were associated with specific HLA alleles at a false discovery rate of 0.05. The only immune exposure information available for the cohort was CMV serostatus. A later genetic analysis reported fewer N-insertions in productive TCRs among donors in an Asian-associated ancestry cluster than the roughly 620-donor mean. Linkage disequilibrium might explain the correlated functional status among segregating V segments, but an unknown experimental factor could not be excluded. A later genetic analysis associated a missense DCLRE1C variant with V-gene and J-gene trimming of TCR beta chains, and an independent cohort replicated the association. A group of highly shared sequence variants was considered likely to be a technical artifact of the sequencing pipeline. The earlier analysis of 587 of the donors excluded roughly 17 rarely observed V segments, including chromosome 9 orphons, because counts were too low. Most TCR sequences were observed very rarely across donors, whereas some public TCRs were present in many individuals. Three of the identified cytomegalovirus-associated TCR beta chains were confirmed in vitro to be specific for cytomegalovirus antigens. The presence/absence analyses assumed that sequencing depth was roughly uniform across donors, and that assumption may not be true. Because HLA typing was missing for some donors at each locus, association tests included only the typed subset. According to a later analysis, most CMV-associated TCR beta chains appeared to be HLA-restricted, and the HLA associations seemed to be driven largely by CMV exposure. In the study, 150 to 200 TCR beta chains were listed as associated with cytomegalovirus. A further reported finding was that TCR beta sequences accurately predicted the HLA-A and HLA-B alleles for most subjects in the first cohort. When HLA alleles, especially DR and DQ, strongly co-occurred, attributing TCR associations to individual alleles was difficult. The classifier was reported to diagnose cytomegalovirus status with high specificity and sensitivity in both the original cohort and the validation cohort. Only TCR beta chains were sequenced in this cohort, and the absence of alpha or paired-chain data limited detectable features. According to a later analysis, TCR association rates differed among HLA loci, with DRB1 alleles showing the most associated TCRs and HLA-C alleles showing the fewest.

The cohort was made up of approximately 700 healthy bone marrow donors. All cohort members were sampled while nominally healthy, although unrecorded immune exposures were likely present. The donor tested CMV seronegative, placing the donor among the 352 seronegative members of the cohort. Each donor provided a peripheral blood sample, and peripheral blood mononuclear cells were used for TCR beta sequencing. The Qiagen DNeasy Blood Extraction Kit was used to extract genomic DNA from the blood cell samples. Points on this clone: The target of this receptor is not known. Base qualities are not recorded, but no much larger clone differs from it by a single base.

The chain was built from TRBV2 and TRBJ1-6; no D gene is confidently identified. The TCR was taken from a woman younger than 30 in good health and CMV-seronegative. Specimen: PBMCs. CDR3 protein: CASRELGSNNSPLHF. The nucleotide sequence reads TGTGCCAGCCGGGAACTGGGCAGCAATAATTCACCCCTCCACTTT.